This TCR beta chain stems from a study of tissue T cells after allogeneic stem cell transplantation. From germline, CDR1 is KGHPV and CDR2 FQNQEV (reference sequence). The CDR3 length is 15 residues. V lost 2 bases to trimming and J lost 2 bases; unmatched junction nucleotides: 4. This clone was picked up a small number of times. Gene names denote mouse genes. The read gets to within 1 residue of the CDR3 end, and the germline J gene fills in the rest. Time point meaning: mouse harvest day 14 after allogeneic transplant. Tail vein injection delivered 10^7 T-cell-depleted bone marrow cells and 10^6 splenic CD5+ T cells. The repertoire was sequenced with immunoSEQ multiplex PCR; TCRdb's copy has only in-frame clones and lacks some. There are approximately 7,500 clones in the sample; roughly a third occur only once, and roughly 6.4% lies in the top ten.

Input material: skin. The source of this sequence is a female BALB/c mouse given C57BL/6 T cells with graft-versus-host disease after an allogeneic hematopoietic cell transplant. This chain connects TRBV26 to TRBJ2-4; 7 bases are shared with TRBD1. The CDR3 DNA, read in part, is TGTGCCAGCAGTCTGCGACAGGGATTTCAAAACACCTTGTAC. Translated, it gives CASSLRQGFQNTLY. The CDR3 as a whole reads CASSLRQGFQNTLYF.